This T cell receptor beta chain was sequenced in a study of blood T cell repertoires in COVID-19. Study-wide background: Samples representing acute and convalescent COVID-19 were sourced from the United States, Italy and Spain. T cells, B-cell-depleted T cells, or PBMCs supplied cDNA or gDNA.

CDR1 is SGHRS, CDR2 YFSETQ, per germline. CDR3 length: 19 residues. V shed 2 bases and J 0 bases; nucleotides not matched to a gene: 9. Per the original methods: Reference gene primer amplification yielded estimated nucleated cell counts. The method was immunoSEQ multiplex PCR; TCRdb's version includes in-frame clones alone and lacks a portion of them. V, J and clone size are taken as reported in that table, and D and trimming were inferred from the DNA itself. The top ten hold 15% to 20% of the sample, which has 180,000 or so clones, about 83% seen once. The specimen sequenced was peripheral blood. The receptor comes from a person aged 65 to 85 with COVID-19, enrolled during active disease. This chain joins TRBV5-1 and TRBJ2-2; TRBD2 matches 11 bases. The CDR3 region is CASSFLSSGRRTNTGELFF. DNA of the CDR3: TGCGCCAGCAGCTTTCTCTCTAGCGGGAGGCGAACGAACACCGGGGAGCTGTTTTTT. The whole variable domain, filled in from reference TRBV5-1 and TRBJ2-2, reads KAGVTQTPRYLIKTRGQQVTLSCSPISGHRSVSWYQQTPGQGLQFLFEYFSETQRNKGNFPGRFSGRQFSNSRSEMNVSTLELGDSALYLCASSFLSSGRRTNTGELFFGEGSRLTVL.